The TCR beta chain under discussion was sequenced for a study of blood T cell repertoires in COVID-19. Study at large: Some COVID-19 samples were acute and others convalescent; all came from the United States, Italy and Spain.

Per the study methods: Amplification from reference gene primers served as the basis for estimated nucleated cell counts. Sequencing was performed with immunoSEQ multiplex PCR; in TCRdb, only in-frame clones are kept and a portion is missing. D and trimming come from the DNA, and the V and J calls and clone size come from that table. The table shows about 320,000 clones, with around 92% occurring only once. The CDR3 is 13 residues long. CDR1 and CDR2 from the germline V gene are MDHEN and SYDVKM. Trimming took off 1 base at V and 5 bases at J, with 8 bases between the two ends. This clone has more than one count but fewer than ten.

Sample: peripheral blood. V usage is TRBV28 and J usage is TRBJ1-2, with unresolved D. This receptor was obtained from a woman in her thirties with COVID-19, enrolled during active disease. CDR3 coding DNA: TGTGCCAGCAGTTTATTATGGGCTTATGGCTACACCTTC. Translation: CASSLLWAYGYTF.